This T cell receptor (beta chain) was identified in a study of regulatory T cells in long-lasting Graves disease. Across the whole study: Recently diagnosed Graves' patients had received antithyroid drugs for under 3 months.

CDR1 KGHDR and CDR2 SFDVKD come from the germline V gene. V was pared by 5 bases and J by 4 bases, with 10 bases between. This CDR3 spans 14 amino acids. Findings and limits, study-wide: Only peripheral blood was studied, not thyroid tissue. Patients whose Graves' disease persisted exhibited lower TCR diversity than those newly diagnosed.

CDR3 regions were amplified by Arm-PCR using iRepertoire HTBI primers to build TCR beta libraries. Each CDR3 protein gets one entry after TCRdb re-called the multiplex PCR reads with MiXCR. The data contain some 340,000 distinct CDR3 sequences, 10% to 15% of them singletons. This clonotype was observed a few times. Its antigen is still unknown. Time point described: newly diagnosed GD, antithyroid drugs for less than 3 months. After RNA was extracted from PBMCs, the TCR library was made from it. These data are also associated with another study on T cells in Graves' hyperthyroidism and ophthalmopathy.

The sequencing here drew on peripheral blood mononuclear cells (PBMCs), taken at new diagnosis, from a patient treated with antithyroid drugs. This chain connects TRBV24-1 to TRBJ2-2, with D possibly matching TRBD2 (6 bases). This TCR derives from a woman younger than 35 with Graves disease. Here the CDR3 DNA reads TGTGCCACCAGTGTATCAGCGGGCACCGGGGAGCTGTTTTTT. Its translation: CATSVSAGTGELFF.